This T cell receptor beta chain was observed in a study of tumor-infiltrating lymphocytes in localized non-small cell lung cancer (dated by TCRdb to 2020 to 2023). Broadly, across the study: The cohort included patients whose samples were collected after neoadjuvant chemotherapy, as well as both smokers and never-smokers and several histologies. A total of around 50 patients were part of the paired comparison of immunoSEQ T-cell fraction between tumor and uninvolved lung. In total, the ICON cohort was made up of 150 or so surgical patients who had localized non-small cell lung cancer and whose tumors were resected. From each patient came resected tumor tissue plus uninvolved lung tissue from that same patient, and the uninvolved lung tissue was described as non-adjacent to the tumor. Alongside flow cytometry, multiplex immunofluorescence, RNA-seq, exome sequencing and proteomics, TCR sequencing was applied to the same patients as one of several integrated assays.

Points the paper makes about the study in general: Because different assays used different pieces of the same tissue, technical variation could not be distinguished from intratumor heterogeneity. Assay coverage differed among patients according to how much tissue was available, so only a subset of the cohort had TCR sequencing. The TCR-derived T-cell fraction showed no difference between the flow cytometry-defined immunotypes IM1 (good prognosis) and IM2 (poor prognosis). Consistent with immunofluorescence CD3 counts, TCRbeta sequencing supported greater T cell infiltration in tumors than in uninvolved lung tissue.

The CDR3 goes from the cysteine to the phenylalanine over 15 residues. The DNA shown is the 45-base CDR3, in frame from base 1. Trimming costs V 0 bases and J 2 bases, and their ends lie 13 bases apart. The germline V gene encodes CDR1 SQVTM and CDR2 ANQGSEA. Points on this clone: What antigen it recognizes has not been identified. Base qualities are not recorded, but no much larger clone differs from it by a single base.

ICON enrollment began in the first half of 2016, and the last patient was enrolled in late 2018. Fresh tumor and matched uninvolved tissue for in-depth immune analyses, including TCR sequencing, were collected from a subcohort of some 76 patients. DNA for TCR sequencing was isolated from bulk tissue, and no cell sorting was done. The T-cell fraction in tumor and uninvolved lung tissue was obtained from TCR sequencing using the immunoSEQ assay. The published analysis was carried out like this. For survival analysis, patients were divided into high (upper tertile) and low (lower two tertiles) T-cell fraction groups, which were compared by log-rank test. Paired tumor versus uninvolved lung differences in T-cell fraction were tested with a signed-rank test. In TCRdb, the immuneACCESS table is reduced to in-frame sequences with V and J assigned. These tables do not hold every clone; where another copy was compared, an unresolved V gene accounts for under half, and the others remain unexplained. V and J calls and clone size are copied from that table; D and trimming were computed from the DNA. The sample yields around 6,800 clones; less than 80% were counted once. Approximately 15% of the sample rests with the top ten.

The receptor chain draws on TRBV29-1 and TRBJ2-5; the D gene cannot be resolved beyond TRBD1 or TRBD2, each matching 5 bases. This receptor was identified in a human donor with non-small cell lung cancer. Sequenced: uninvolved lung tissue not adjacent to the tumor. The CDR3 has the sequence CSVEDGTGRQETQYF. Read as DNA, the sequence is TGCAGCGTTGAAGATGGGACGGGTAGACAAGAGACCCAGTACTTC. The full variable domain, with segments outside the CDR3 supplied by the reference TRBV29-1 and TRBJ2-5 proteins, appears as SAVISQKPSRDICQRGTSLTIQCQVDSQVTMMFWYRQQPGQSLTLIATANQGSEATYESGFVIDKFPISRPNLTFSTLTVSNMSPEDSSIYLCSVEDGTGRQETQYFGPGTRLLVL.